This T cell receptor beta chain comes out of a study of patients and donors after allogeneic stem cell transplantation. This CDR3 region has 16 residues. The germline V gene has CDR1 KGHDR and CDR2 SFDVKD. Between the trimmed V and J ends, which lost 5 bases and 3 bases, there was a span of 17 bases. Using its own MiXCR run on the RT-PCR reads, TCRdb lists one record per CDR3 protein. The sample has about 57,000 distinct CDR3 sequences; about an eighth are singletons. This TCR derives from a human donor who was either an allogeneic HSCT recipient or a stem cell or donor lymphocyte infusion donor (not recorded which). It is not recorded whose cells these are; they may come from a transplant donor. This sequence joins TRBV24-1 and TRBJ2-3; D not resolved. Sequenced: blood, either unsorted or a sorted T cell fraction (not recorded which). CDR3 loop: CATSGAPGSRTDTQYF. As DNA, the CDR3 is TGTGCCACCAGTGGGGCGCCCGGCTCAAGAACAGATACGCAGTATTTT.